This TCR beta chain was profiled in a study of cytotoxic CD8 clonotypes in ibrutinib-treated CLL. Study-level findings and limits: Collection times varied between progressing and sustained-remission patients. Starting clonality was above that of age-matched healthy donors and tracked circulating CD8+ T-cell counts. Higher clonality was seen at ibrutinib response and a return toward baseline at progression.

With regard to this clone: Its antigen is currently unknown.

TCRdb's copy holds only in-frame clones and misses some; the assay was immunoSEQ multiplex PCR. The sample has about 120,000 clones, 50% to 65% seen once. This clonotype was obtained from a human donor with chronic lymphocytic leukemia. Sequenced here: PBMCs, sampled after 24 months of ibrutinib treatment.

The CDR3 nucleotides read TGCAGCGTTCAAGGGACCAACACCGGGGAGCTGTTTTTT. This codes for CSVQGTNTGELFF. This chain joins TRBV29-1 and TRBJ2-2; D may be TRBD1 or TRBD2 (5 bases each). The germline V gene encodes CDR1 SQVTM and CDR2 ANQGSEA. The length of the CDR3 is 13 residues. Trimming took 5 bases from V and 2 from J, leaving 9 bases between them.